Following are 6 T cell receptor beta chains from one sample sequenced in a study of cytomegalovirus exposure and HLA in healthy donors. PCR involved 60 Vbeta and 13 Jbeta primers. Sequencing was performed with immunoSEQ multiplex PCR; in TCRdb, only in-frame clones are kept and a portion is missing. The table shows 100,000 to 150,000 clones, with less than 90% occurring only once. Input material: PBMCs. The source of these receptors is a man aged 18 to 30 in good health and CMV-seropositive.

This clone was seen more than once but under ten times. V gene TRBV4-1 combines with J gene TRBJ2-3; TRBD2 agrees at 12 bases. CDR3 length: 17 amino acids. Germline trimming cut 2 bases from V and 2 bases from J; bases unmatched to any gene: 5. Germline V gene lookup returns CDR1 MGHRA and CDR2 YSYEKL. DNA for the CDR3: TGCGCCAGCAGCCAAACCGGACTAGCGGGGAACACAGATACGCAGTATTTT. Its translation: CASSQTGLAGNTDTQYF.

This chain links TRBV5-6 with TRBJ2-2; perhaps TRBD2 as D (6 bases). Germline V CDR1 and CDR2: SGHDT, YYEEEE. The CDR3 loop spans 16 amino acids. V lost 4 bases to trimming and J lost 4 bases, with 17 bases between them. Here the CDR3 reads CASSGLREVSTGELFF. CDR3 DNA sequence: TGTGCCAGCAGCGGATTGCGGGAAGTTTCCACCGGGGAGCTGTTTTTT.

The chain combines TRBV6-5 with TRBJ1-2; the D is unclear. This CDR3 is 15 amino acids long. Germline CDR1 reads MNHEY; CDR2 reads SVGAGI. V was trimmed by 0 bases and J by 8 bases, leaving 16 bases between them. For the CDR3, the DNA is TGTGCCAGCAGTTACTCGATCGGAGTTTCTATGGGCTACACCTTC. Its protein is CASSYSIGVSMGYTF.

This sequence joins TRBV5-4 and TRBJ1-4; 8 bases fit TRBD1. The CDR3 sequence is 14 residues long. V gave up 0 bases and J gave up 8 bases; unmatched junction bases: 3. Germline V lookup: CDR1 SGHNT, CDR2 YYREEE (reference sequence). In nucleotides, the CDR3 is TGTGCCAGCAGCTTGGCGGCAGGGGGCGAAAAACTGTTTTTT. This gives the protein CASSLAAGGEKLFF.

The chain employs TRBV2 and TRBJ1-5; possible D gene TRBD1, 5 bases. Trimming removed 8 bases from V and 4 bases from J, with 15 bases in between. CDR1 and CDR2 from the germline V gene are SNHLY and FYNNEI. The CDR3 totals 14 residues. CDR3 DNA sequence: TGTGCCAGCGATGGCGGGGCAGAAAATCAGCCCCAGCATTTT. It yields the protein CASDGGAENQPQHF.

The chain employs TRBV7-2 and TRBJ1-2; a possible D gene is TRBD1 (6 bases). This CDR3 is built from 15 residues. From germline, CDR1 is SGHTA and CDR2 FQGNSA. Trimming took off 6 bases at V and 7 bases at J, with 21 bases between the two ends. CDR3 residues: CASSSQGQSFGGYTF. The CDR3 bases are TGTGCCAGCAGTTCCCAAGGACAGTCATTCGGTGGCTACACCTTC.